A single sample gave rise to the 23 T cell receptor beta chains below, sequenced in a study of blood T cell repertoires in COVID-19. Generated by immunoSEQ multiplex PCR, the TCRdb table keeps only in-frame clones and is missing some. Of some 150,000 clones in the sample, 84% were seen once. The sample comprised peripheral blood. These receptors all stem from a man in his 70s with acute or convalescent COVID-19.

The chain joins TRBV25-1 to TRBJ2-7; 8 bases map to TRBD1. Per germline, CDR1 MGHDK and CDR2 SYGVNS. CDR3 length: 16 amino acids. Trimming removed 4 bases from V and 3 bases from J; junction bases left unmatched: 11. The CDR3 DNA reads TGTGCCAGCAGTGGCTTCAACCGGGACAGGAACTACGAGCAGTACTTC. Translating it yields CASSGFNRDRNYEQYF.

In this sample, this clone turned up once. V gene TRBV21-1 combines with J gene TRBJ2-3; the table's D call of TRBD2 was not tested on the DNA. TRBV21-1 corresponds to a pseudogene. The CDR3 contains 16 residues. The CDR3 DNA sequence: TGTGCCAGCAGTCAGAACCGGACTACGGAGACAGATACGCAGTATTTT. Amino acids: CASSQNRTTETDTQYF.

This chain uses TRBV6-6 with TRBJ2-3, with D perhaps TRBD1 (6 bases). Looked up from germline, CDR1 is MNHNY and CDR2 is SVGAGI (reference sequence). The CDR3 loop spans 15 amino acids. V gave up 5 bases and J gave up 2 bases, with 14 bases separating them. CDR3: CASSKGHRNTDTQYF. The CDR3 nucleotides read TGTGCCAGCAGTAAGGGACACCGAAACACAGATACGCAGTATTTT.

CDR3 nucleotide sequence: TGTGCCAGCAGCCTGGGTCGGGGGAGGAGTGAAGATACGCAGTATTTT. Translating it yields CASSLGRGRSEDTQYF. The chain has TRBV7-8 and TRBJ2-3; D perhaps matches TRBD2 (6 bases). There are 16 residues in the CDR3. Trimming cost V 5 bases and J 5 bases, with 20 bases left between them. Germline V CDR1 and CDR2: SGHVS, FQNEAQ.

V gene TRBV30 combines with J gene TRBJ1-6; the match to TRBD1 covers 8 bases. The germline V gene encodes CDR1 GTSNPN and CDR2 SVGIG (reference sequence). The CDR3 covers 15 residues. Germline trimming cut 3 bases from V and 9 bases from J; bases unmatched to any gene: 10. The CDR3, as DNA: TGTGCCTGGAGCCCCATCGGGACAGGTGGTTCACCCCTCCACTTT. Residues: CAWSPIGTGGSPLHF.

CDR3 in DNA: TGCGCCAGCAGCCAAGTTACCGCGGGACAGGGTTACACTGAAGCTTTCTTT. This gives the protein CASSQVTAGQGYTEAFF. This sequence joins TRBV4-1 and TRBJ1-1; 9 bases are a match to TRBD1. With V trimmed by 1 base and J by 3 bases, 9 bases remained unmatched. CDR1 and CDR2 (germline): MGHRA, YSYEKL. The CDR3 is 17 amino acids.

The chain uses TRBV14 and TRBJ1-2, with TRBD1 as a possible D gene (5 bases). CDR1 is SGHDN and CDR2 is FVKESK in the germline V gene. This CDR3 is built from 13 residues. The V and J ends lost 5 bases and 6 bases respectively, with 13 bases between them. The CDR3 sequence: CASSARVSDGYTF. In DNA, the CDR3 is TGTGCCAGCAGCGCCAGGGTTTCGGATGGCTACACCTTC.

The chain combines TRBV27 with TRBJ2-1; 11 bases fit TRBD2. The V and J ends lost 3 bases and 9 bases, in that order; junction bases with no gene match: 7. The CDR3 runs 15 residues. Germline assignment: CDR1 MNHEY and CDR2 SMNVEV (reference sequence). DNA of the CDR3: TGTGCCAGCAGTTTGACTAGCGGGACGCCAGGTGAGCAGTTCTTC. Amino acids: CASSLTSGTPGEQFF.

The chain combines TRBV19 with TRBJ1-2; D unclear. The V gene's germline CDR1 is LNHDA and CDR2 SQIVND (reference sequence). The germline V and J ends were trimmed by 3 bases and 1 base, with 12 bases remaining between them. CDR3 length: 15 amino acids. The CDR3 is CASSIRHDNNYGYTF. The CDR3 nucleotides read TGTGCCAGTAGTATCAGACACGACAATAACTATGGCTACACCTTC. The full variable domain, its missing parts supplied by reference TRBV19 and TRBJ1-2, is DGGITQSPKYLFRKEGQNVTLSCEQNLNHDAMYWYRQDPGQGLRLIYYSQIVNDFQKGDIAEGYSVSREKKESFPLTVTSAQKNPTAFYLCASSIRHDNNYGYTFGSGTRLTVV.

CDR3 amino acids: CATSREAGLYNEQFF. The CDR3 DNA follows: TGTGCCACCAGCAGAGAGGCAGGGTTATACAATGAGCAGTTCTTC. The V call is TRBV15, the J call TRBJ2-1, with a tentative D call TRBD1 (5 bases). Germline CDR1 reads LNHNV; CDR2 reads YYDKDF (reference sequence). The V end lost 0 bases, the J end lost 4 bases, and 10 bases lay between the germline ends. The CDR3 extends over 15 amino acids.

DNA for the CDR3: TGTGCCAGCAAGCGGGGGGGCACAGATACGCAGTATTTT. Protein product: CASKRGGTDTQYF. The V call is TRBV7-2, the J call TRBJ2-3, with TRBD2 identical over 9 bases. The CDR3 is 13 residues long. V trimming: 7 bases; J trimming: 1 base; junction bases outside the gene matches: 0. The germline gives CDR1 SGHTA, CDR2 FQGNSA.

V gene TRBV5-4 combines with J gene TRBJ2-5, with a weak D call TRBD2 (6 bases). The V end lost 0 bases, the J end lost 1 base, and 7 bases lay between the germline ends. Germline-derived CDR1 and CDR2 are SGHNT and YYREEE (reference sequence). CDR3 length: 14 amino acids. The CDR3 region has the DNA TGTGCCAGCAGCTTGGAACTAGCCCAAGAGACCCAGTACTTC. Protein sequence: CASSLELAQETQYF.

J is TRBJ2-3 and V is TRBV3-1 (or the pseudogene TRBV3-2); 7 bases fit TRBD2. Germline CDR1 and CDR2: LGHDT and YNNKEL (reference sequence). V shed 1 base, J shed 1 base, and the junction held 2 bases outside the gene matches. The CDR3 has 15 residues. The CDR3 DNA is TGTGCCAGCAGCCAAGCTGCGGGAGGCACAGATACGCAGTATTTT. Protein sequence: CASSQAAGGTDTQYF.

V usage is TRBV6-6 and J usage is TRBJ1-4, with 8 bases fitting TRBD1. Trimming cost V 6 bases and J 2 bases; bases outside gene matches: 2. The V gene's germline CDR1 is MNHNY and CDR2 SVGAGI (reference sequence). There are 14 residues in the CDR3. The CDR3 sequence is CASRDRDTNEKLFF. The CDR3, as DNA: TGTGCCAGCAGGGACAGGGACACTAATGAAAAACTGTTTTTT.

The V and J genes are TRBV14 and TRBJ1-1, with TRBD1 as a possible D gene (6 bases). Looked up from germline, CDR1 is SGHDN and CDR2 is FVKESK. This CDR3 comprises 14 residues. Trimming took off 2 bases at V and 6 bases at J, with 13 bases between the two ends. The CDR3 sequence is CASSQQGSVAEAFF. CDR3 in DNA: TGTGCCAGCAGCCAACAGGGGTCGGTCGCTGAAGCTTTCTTT.

This chain joins TRBV5-4 and TRBJ1-2, with 7 positions matching TRBD1. V dropped 4 bases and J dropped 6; count of bases not matched to a gene: 12. The CDR3 consists of 15 residues. Germline V gives CDR1 SGHNT, CDR2 YYREEE (reference sequence). The CDR3 here is CASSHRDRNFHGYTF. In DNA form, the CDR3 reads TGTGCCAGCAGCCACCGGGACAGAAATTTTCATGGCTACACCTTC. The complete variable domain, with remaining parts taken from reference TRBV5-4 and TRBJ1-2, reads ETGVTQSPTHLIKTRGQQVTLRCSSQSGHNTVSWYQQALGQGPQFIFQYYREEENGRGNFPPRFSGLQFPNYSSELNVNALELDDSALYLCASSHRDRNFHGYTFGSGTRLTVV.

V and J are TRBV6-5 and TRBJ2-7; a possible D gene is TRBD2 (6 bases). The germline V and J ends were trimmed by 0 bases and 3 bases, with 12 bases remaining between them. The CDR3 length is 15 residues. Germline lookup yields CDR1 MNHEY and CDR2 SVGAGI. The CDR3 bases are TGTGCCAGCAGTTACTCGATTGGAGGGAGCTACGAGCAGTACTTC. This encodes CASSYSIGGSYEQYF.

The gene calls are TRBV5-4 and TRBJ1-6, with TRBD1 as a possible D gene (5 bases). The germline V gene encodes CDR1 SGHNT and CDR2 YYREEE (reference sequence). Trimming stripped 2 bases from V and 2 bases from J, with 8 bases between. CDR3 size: 15 residues. CDR3 DNA: TGTGCCAGCAGCTTCAGGGTAACCTATAATTCACCCCTCCACTTT. Amino acid sequence: CASSFRVTYNSPLHF. Drawing the rest from reference TRBV5-4 and TRBJ1-6, the complete variable domain is ETGVTQSPTHLIKTRGQQVTLRCSSQSGHNTVSWYQQALGQGPQFIFQYYREEENGRGNFPPRFSGLQFPNYSSELNVNALELDDSALYLCASSFRVTYNSPLHFGNGTRLTVT.

The chain couples TRBV7-2 to TRBJ1-6; 8 bases map to TRBD1. The CDR3 has 15 residues. The V gene's germline CDR1 is SGHTA and CDR2 FQGNSA. V gave up 6 bases and J gave up 8 bases; unmatched junction bases: 9. CDR3 amino acids: CASRQLDRGDSPLHF. CDR3 nucleotide sequence: TGTGCCAGCAGACAACTAGACAGGGGTGATTCACCCCTCCACTTT.

The genes are TRBV30 and TRBJ2-1, with D perhaps TRBD1 (6 bases). Germline V gives CDR1 GTSNPN, CDR2 SVGIG (reference sequence). V lost 3 bases to trimming and J lost 3 bases, with 21 bases between them. This CDR3 has 17 residues. CDR3 in amino acids: CAWRRQDYGAYYNEQFF. The CDR3, as DNA: TGTGCCTGGAGGCGACAGGATTATGGAGCTTACTACAATGAGCAGTTCTTC.

This clone has a single count. This rearrangement joins TRBV19 to TRBJ2-5, with TRBD1 matching 9 bases. The CDR3 totals 17 residues. The J segment lost 4 bases and the V segment lost 6 bases, leaving 15 bases of the junction unmatched. From germline, CDR1 is LNHDA and CDR2 SQIVND (reference sequence). The CDR3 spells CASSLGSGTGIGETQYF. CDR3 bases: TGTGCCAGTAGCCTAGGATCCGGGACAGGGATCGGAGAGACCCAGTACTTC. The full variable domain, rest sourced from reference TRBV19 and TRBJ2-5, is DGGITQSPKYLFRKEGQNVTLSCEQNLNHDAMYWYRQDPGQGLRLIYYSQIVNDFQKGDIAEGYSVSREKKESFPLTVTSAQKNPTAFYLCASSLGSGTGIGETQYFGPGTRLLVL.

This clone was counted once. This chain links TRBV9 with TRBJ1-3; D gene unclear. This CDR3 contains 13 residues. Trimming pared 0 bases from V and 6 bases from J, leaving 7 bases between. Per germline, CDR1 SGDLS and CDR2 YYNGEE. The CDR3 is CASSVGWLNTIYF. The CDR3, as DNA: TGTGCCAGCAGCGTAGGATGGCTAAACACCATATATTTT.

V is TRBV7-3 and J is TRBJ1-1, with 10 bases aligning to TRBD1. Germline-derived CDR1 and CDR2 are SGHTA and FQGTGA. J was trimmed by 0 bases and V by 2 bases; bases with no gene match: 6. The length of the CDR3 is 17 residues. CDR3 sequence: CASSLGGTGEMNTEAFF. The CDR3 DNA reads as TGTGCCAGCAGCTTAGGTGGGACAGGGGAAATGAACACTGAAGCTTTCTTT.